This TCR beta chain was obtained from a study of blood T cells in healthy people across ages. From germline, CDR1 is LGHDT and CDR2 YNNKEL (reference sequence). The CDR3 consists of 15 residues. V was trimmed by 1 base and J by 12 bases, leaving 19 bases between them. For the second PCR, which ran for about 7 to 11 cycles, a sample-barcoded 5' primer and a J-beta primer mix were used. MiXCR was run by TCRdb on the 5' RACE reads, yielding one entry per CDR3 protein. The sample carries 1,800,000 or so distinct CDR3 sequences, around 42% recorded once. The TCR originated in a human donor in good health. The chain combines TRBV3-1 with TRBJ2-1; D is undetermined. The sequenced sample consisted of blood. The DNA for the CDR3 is TGTGCCAGCAGCCAAGGGTCCAGCGCCCACAGAGGGCAGTTCTTC. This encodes CASSQGSSAHRGQFF.